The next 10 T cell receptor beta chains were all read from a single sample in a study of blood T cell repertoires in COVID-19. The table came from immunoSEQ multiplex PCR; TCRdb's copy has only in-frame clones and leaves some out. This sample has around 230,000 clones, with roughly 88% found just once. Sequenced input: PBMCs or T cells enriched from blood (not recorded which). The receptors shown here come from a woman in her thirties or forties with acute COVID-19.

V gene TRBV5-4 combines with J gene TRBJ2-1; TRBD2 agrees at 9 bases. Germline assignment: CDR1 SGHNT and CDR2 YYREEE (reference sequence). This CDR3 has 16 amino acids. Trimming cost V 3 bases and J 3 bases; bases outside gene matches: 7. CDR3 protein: CASSSPQRGVYNEQFF. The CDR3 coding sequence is TGTGCCAGCAGCTCCCCTCAGCGGGGGGTCTACAATGAGCAGTTCTTC.

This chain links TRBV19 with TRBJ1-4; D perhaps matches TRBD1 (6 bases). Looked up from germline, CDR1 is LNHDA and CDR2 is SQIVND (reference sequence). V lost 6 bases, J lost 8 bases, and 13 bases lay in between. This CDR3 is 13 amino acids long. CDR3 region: CASRLQGEEKLFF. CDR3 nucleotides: TGTGCCAGTAGATTACAGGGAGAAGAAAAACTGTTTTTT.

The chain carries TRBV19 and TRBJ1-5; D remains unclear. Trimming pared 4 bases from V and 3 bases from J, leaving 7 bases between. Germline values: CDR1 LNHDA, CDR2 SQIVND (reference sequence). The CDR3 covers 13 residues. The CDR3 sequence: CASSKQNNQPQHF. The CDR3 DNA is TGTGCCAGTAGTAAACAGAACAATCAGCCCCAGCATTTT.

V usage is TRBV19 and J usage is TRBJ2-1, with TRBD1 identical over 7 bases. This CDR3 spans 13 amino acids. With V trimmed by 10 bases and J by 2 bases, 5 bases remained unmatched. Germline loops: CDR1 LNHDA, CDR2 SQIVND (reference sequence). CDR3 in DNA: TGTGCCACCTCCGGGACAGCCTACAATGAGCAGTTCTTC. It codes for CATSGTAYNEQFF.

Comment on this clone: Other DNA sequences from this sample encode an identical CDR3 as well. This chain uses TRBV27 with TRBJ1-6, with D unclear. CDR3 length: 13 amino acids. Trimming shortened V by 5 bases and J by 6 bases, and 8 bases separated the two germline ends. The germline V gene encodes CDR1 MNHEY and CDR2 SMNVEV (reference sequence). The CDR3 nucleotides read TGTGCCAGCAGTCCCCGACTTAATTCACCCCTCCACTTT. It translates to CASSPRLNSPLHF.

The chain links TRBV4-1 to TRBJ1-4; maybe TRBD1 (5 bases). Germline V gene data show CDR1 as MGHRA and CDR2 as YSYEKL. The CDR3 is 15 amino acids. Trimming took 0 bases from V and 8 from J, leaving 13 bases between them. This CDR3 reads CASSQEGRGWEKLFF. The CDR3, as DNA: TGCGCCAGCAGCCAAGAAGGAAGGGGTTGGGAAAAACTGTTTTTT.

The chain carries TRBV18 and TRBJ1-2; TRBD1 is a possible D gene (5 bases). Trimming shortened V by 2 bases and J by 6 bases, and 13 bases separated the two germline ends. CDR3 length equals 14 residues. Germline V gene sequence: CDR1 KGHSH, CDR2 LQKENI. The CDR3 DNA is TGTGCCAGCTCACCAGTCGCAGGGCTAGATGGCTACACCTTC. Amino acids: CASSPVAGLDGYTF.

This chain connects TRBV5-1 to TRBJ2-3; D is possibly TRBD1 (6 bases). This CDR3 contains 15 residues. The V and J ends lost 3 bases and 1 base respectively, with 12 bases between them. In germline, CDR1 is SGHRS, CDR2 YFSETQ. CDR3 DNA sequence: TGCGCCAGCAGCTCCCTGGACAGTCGCACAGATACGCAGTATTTT. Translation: CASSSLDSRTDTQYF.

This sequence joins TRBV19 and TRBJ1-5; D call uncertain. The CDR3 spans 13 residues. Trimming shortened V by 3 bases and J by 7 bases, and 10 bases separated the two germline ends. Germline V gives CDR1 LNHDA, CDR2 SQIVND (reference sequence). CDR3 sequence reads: CASSMRVGQPQHF. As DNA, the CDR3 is TGTGCCAGTAGTATGAGGGTGGGGCAGCCCCAGCATTTT.

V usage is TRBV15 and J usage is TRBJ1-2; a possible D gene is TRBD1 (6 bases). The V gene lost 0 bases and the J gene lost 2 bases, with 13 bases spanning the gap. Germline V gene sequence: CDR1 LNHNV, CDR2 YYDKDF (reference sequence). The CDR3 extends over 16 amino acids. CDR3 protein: CATSREDSYANYGYTF. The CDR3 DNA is TGTGCCACCAGCAGAGAGGACAGTTACGCAAACTATGGCTACACCTTC. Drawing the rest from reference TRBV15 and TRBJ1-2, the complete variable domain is DAMVIQNPRYQVTQFGKPVTLSCSQTLNHNVMYWYQQKSSQAPKLLFHYYDKDFNNEADTPDNFQSRRPNTSFCFLDIRSPGLGDTAMYLCATSREDSYANYGYTFGSGTRLTVV.